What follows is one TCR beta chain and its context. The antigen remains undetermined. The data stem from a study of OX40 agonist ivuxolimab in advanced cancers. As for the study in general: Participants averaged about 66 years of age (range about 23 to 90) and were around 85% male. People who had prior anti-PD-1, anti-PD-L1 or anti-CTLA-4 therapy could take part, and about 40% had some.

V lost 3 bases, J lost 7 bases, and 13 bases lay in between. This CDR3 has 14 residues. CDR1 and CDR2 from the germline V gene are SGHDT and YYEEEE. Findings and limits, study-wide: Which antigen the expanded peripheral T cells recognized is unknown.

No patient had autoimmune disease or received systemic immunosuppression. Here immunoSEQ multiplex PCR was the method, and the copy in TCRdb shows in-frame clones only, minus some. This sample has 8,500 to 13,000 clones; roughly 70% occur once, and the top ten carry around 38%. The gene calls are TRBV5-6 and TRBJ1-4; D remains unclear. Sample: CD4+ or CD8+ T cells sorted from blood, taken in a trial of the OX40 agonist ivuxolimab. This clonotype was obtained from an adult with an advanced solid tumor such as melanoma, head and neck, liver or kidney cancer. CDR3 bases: TGTGCCAGCAGCTCCAGTTTGGAGGGTGAAAAACTGTTTTTT. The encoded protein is CASSSSLEGEKLFF.